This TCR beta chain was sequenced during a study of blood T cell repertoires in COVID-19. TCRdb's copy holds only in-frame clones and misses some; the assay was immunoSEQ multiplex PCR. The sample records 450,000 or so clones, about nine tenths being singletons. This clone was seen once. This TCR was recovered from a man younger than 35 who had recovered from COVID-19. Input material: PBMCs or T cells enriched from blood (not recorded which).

The CDR3 loop reads CASSQDLRLAGDEQFF. The CDR3, as DNA: TGTGCCAGCAGCCAAGATCTACGACTAGCGGGAGATGAGCAGTTCTTC. The V and J genes are TRBV3-1 (or the pseudogene TRBV3-2) and TRBJ2-1; 12 nucleotides align to TRBD2. The trim removed 0 bases at V and 8 bases at J, leaving 5 bases unmatched. This CDR3 contains 16 residues. Germline assignment: CDR1 LGHDT and CDR2 YNNKEL (reference sequence).